This entry is about one T cell receptor (beta chain). Antigen specificity is unknown. The data stem from a study of memory CD4+ T cells and cytomegalovirus serostatus. Across the study: Donors were healthy Belgian adults, several CMV seropositive and 20 to 30 seronegative. Points from the study as a whole: Of 150 to 200 reported CMV TCRbeta sequences, just over 65 were found in memory CD4+ repertoires.

This CDR3 is 19 amino acids long. CDR1 and CDR2 from the germline V gene are MDHEN and SYDVKM. V lost 3 bases and J lost 0, with 21 bases in between. The sort gate was single viable CD3+CD4+CD8-CD45RO+ cells for memory CD4+ T cells. Measured with immunoSEQ multiplex PCR; TCRdb has only the in-frame clones, and not every one. The repertoire holds 61,000 or so clones, about 78% seen once, with around 0.58% in the top ten. Input material: memory CD4+ T cells from blood. V usage is TRBV28 and J usage is TRBJ2-4; D not resolved. The receptor's source is an adult in good health and CMV-seronegative. Some clones in this sample may be carry-over from other donors' samples. The CDR3 is CASSFKRVSAILAKNIQYF. The CDR3, as DNA: TGTGCCAGCAGTTTCAAAAGAGTGAGCGCGATCCTAGCCAAAAACATTCAGTACTTC.